The 17 T cell receptor beta chains below were found in one sample sequenced in a study of blood T cell repertoires in COVID-19. TCRdb's table, derived via immunoSEQ multiplex PCR, lists solely in-frame clones and lacks some. Among roughly 520,000 clones listed, around 87% were seen once. Sample: PBMCs or T cells enriched from blood (not recorded which). The receptor set was obtained from a woman between 40 and 55 years old who had recovered from COVID-19.

The chain recombines TRBV11-3 with TRBJ2-5, with 10 bases matching TRBD2. The CDR3 is 17 residues long. The V gene end was trimmed by 1 base and the J gene end by 3 bases; junction bases not matched to a gene: 8. From germline, CDR1 is SGHNT and CDR2 YENEEA. DNA of the CDR3: TGTGCCAGCAGCTTAGGTGTAGCGGGAGGACCTAAAGAGACCCAGTACTTC. This encodes CASSLGVAGGPKETQYF.

CDR3 nucleotide sequence: TGTGCCAGTAGCCTTGGGAGGGCAGAGACCCAGTACTTC. Translated: CASSLGRAETQYF. The chain links TRBV19 to TRBJ2-5; 7 nucleotides line up with TRBD2. Germline loops: CDR1 LNHDA, CDR2 SQIVND (reference sequence). Trimming took 6 bases from V and 4 from J; bases not matched to a gene: 5. This CDR3 is 13 amino acids long.

In nucleotides, the CDR3 is TGTGCCAGCAGTTACGGGCGGGACTATGGCTACACCTTC. Its translation: CASSYGRDYGYTF. V and J are TRBV6-5 and TRBJ1-2; no reliable D call. This CDR3 has 13 amino acids. V gave up 2 bases and J gave up 3 bases, with 7 bases separating them. The V gene's germline CDR1 is MNHEY and CDR2 SVGAGI.

V usage is TRBV11-3 and J usage is TRBJ2-1; 16 bases match TRBD2. This CDR3 comprises 18 residues. With 5 bases clipped from V and 1 base from J, the junction kept 5 bases outside the gene matches. From germline, CDR1 is SGHNT and CDR2 YENEEA. The CDR3 reads CASSPGTSGRGSYNEQFF. CDR3 sequence (DNA): TGTGCCAGCAGCCCCGGGACTAGCGGGAGGGGGTCCTACAATGAGCAGTTCTTC.

The chain has TRBV18 and TRBJ2-7, with 7 bases that match TRBD1. Trimming cost V 1 base and J 6 bases; bases outside gene matches: 3. The CDR3 covers 13 residues. CDR1 is KGHSH and CDR2 is LQKENI in the germline V gene. The DNA for the CDR3 is TGTGCCAGCTCACCACATACAGGGGTCGAGCAGTACTTC. Translated, it gives CASSPHTGVEQYF.

The chain uses TRBV4-3 and TRBJ1-2, with 9 bases matching TRBD1. Germline values: CDR1 LGHNA, CDR2 YSLEER. CDR3 length: 17 residues. Trimming at V came to 3 bases and at J to 3 bases, leaving 11 bases not matched to a gene. CDR3 sequence: CASSHRTGTGYDYGYTF. The CDR3 DNA reads as TGCGCCAGCAGCCACAGAACCGGGACAGGGTATGACTATGGCTACACCTTC.

This clone was seen just once. The chain has TRBV12-1 and TRBJ1-2; the table's D call, TRBD1, was not checked against the DNA. TRBV12-1 is a pseudogene segment. This CDR3 has 14 residues. CDR3 region: CASSFRGDPSGYTF. CDR3 in DNA: TGTGCCAGCAGCTTCAGGGGGGACCCTTCTGGCTACACCTTC.

The V call is TRBV29-1, the J call TRBJ2-5; D may be TRBD1 (6 bases). Trimming shortened V by 4 bases and J by 2 bases, and 14 bases separated the two germline ends. Germline values: CDR1 SQVTM, CDR2 ANQGSEA. The CDR3 has 14 residues. CDR3 nucleotide sequence: TGCAGCGTTGGGGTCAGGGGAGCGCAAGAGACCCAGTACTTC. Translating gives CSVGVRGAQETQYF. The full variable domain, rest sourced from reference TRBV29-1 and TRBJ2-5, is SAVISQKPSRDICQRGTSLTIQCQVDSQVTMMFWYRQQPGQSLTLIATANQGSEATYESGFVIDKFPISRPNLTFSTLTVSNMSPEDSSIYLCSVGVRGAQETQYFGPGTRLLVL.

The CDR3 spells CAISESRGTETSGSINTGELFF. For the CDR3, the DNA is TGTGCCATCAGTGAGTCAAGAGGCACGGAGACTAGCGGGAGTATAAACACCGGGGAGCTGTTTTTT. The rearrangement links TRBV10-3 to TRBJ2-2, with 12 bases that match TRBD2. V trimming: 0 bases; J trimming: 2 bases; junction bases outside the gene matches: 16. CDR1 is ENHRY and CDR2 is SYGVKD in the germline V gene. The CDR3 is 22 amino acids.

This clone was recorded once. V and J are TRBV10-3 and TRBJ1-2, with D possibly being TRBD1 (5 bases). The germline V and J ends were trimmed by 2 bases and 5 bases, with 9 bases remaining between them. Germline-derived CDR1 and CDR2 are ENHRY and SYGVKD. The CDR3 runs to 13 residues. CDR3 sequence (DNA): TGTGCCATCAGTGAGACCAGGGATTATGGCTACACCTTC. It specifies CAISETRDYGYTF.

This clone was counted only a few times. The rearrangement uses TRBV9 and TRBJ2-1; 7 nucleotides line up with TRBD1. CDR1 and CDR2 from the germline V gene are SGDLS and YYNGEE. Trimming removed 1 base from V and 4 bases from J; junction bases left unmatched: 11. The CDR3 runs to 17 residues. The CDR3 loop is CASSVNTGAYPYNEQFF. The CDR3 DNA is TGTGCCAGCAGCGTAAATACAGGGGCCTACCCTTACAATGAGCAGTTCTTC. The complete variable domain, with remaining parts taken from reference TRBV9 and TRBJ2-1, reads DSGVTQTPKHLITATGQRVTLRCSPRSGDLSVYWYQQSLDQGLQFLIQYYNGEERAKGNILERFSAQQFPDLHSELNLSSLELGDSALYFCASSVNTGAYPYNEQFFGPGTRLTVL.

As concerns this clone: This sample includes further DNA sequences coding for the same CDR3. V and J are TRBV24-1 and TRBJ1-2; D ambiguous. The CDR3 is made up of 13 amino acids. Looked up from germline, CDR1 is KGHDR and CDR2 is SFDVKD. The V end was cut by 4 bases, the J end by 4 bases, with 9 bases between. The CDR3 loop is CATSDDRGYGYTF. The CDR3 coding sequence is TGTGCCACCAGTGACGACCGGGGCTATGGCTACACCTTC.

V gene TRBV2 combines with J gene TRBJ1-3; perhaps TRBD1 as D (6 bases). Germline CDR1 reads SNHLY; CDR2 reads FYNNEI. There are 14 residues in the CDR3. V was cut by 4 bases and J by 8 bases, with 15 bases left in between. This CDR3 reads CASSVTGRMDTIYF. CDR3 coding DNA: TGTGCCAGCAGTGTAACAGGGCGGATGGACACCATATATTTT.

V is TRBV7-9 and J is TRBJ1-6, with 7 bases fitting TRBD1. Losses at the gene ends were 5 bases for V and 5 bases for J; bases not matched to a gene: 6. Per the germline V gene, CDR1 is SEHNR and CDR2 is FQNEAQ (reference sequence). The CDR3 contains 15 residues. The CDR3 DNA sequence: TGTGCCAGCAGCCCGGAAGGGACAGATAATTCACCCCTCCACTTT. It translates to CASSPEGTDNSPLHF.

V gene TRBV10-3 combines with J gene TRBJ1-2; maybe TRBD1 (6 bases). Trimming cost V 4 bases and J 6 bases, with 15 bases left between them. Germline CDR1 ENHRY, CDR2 SYGVKD. CDR3 size: 14 residues. In nucleotides, the CDR3 is TGTGCCATCAGTGGACCGGGACCAGGGGATGGCTACACCTTC. Translated, it gives CAISGPGPGDGYTF.

This chain uses TRBV27 with TRBJ2-4; maybe TRBD2 (6 bases). Deletions cut 5 bases from V and 4 bases from J, with 24 bases between. CDR1 and CDR2 from the germline V gene are MNHEY and SMNVEV (reference sequence). This CDR3 comprises 18 residues. CDR3: CASSPSRGLGLRKNIQYF. CDR3 sequence (DNA): TGTGCCAGCAGTCCAAGTCGGGGACTGGGTTTGAGGAAAAACATTCAGTACTTC.

DNA for the CDR3: TGTGCCAGCAGCTTGACTAGCGGTACAACCGGGGAGCTGTTTTTT. It yields the protein CASSLTSGTTGELFF. The rearrangement links TRBV7-6 to TRBJ2-2; 9 bases are shared with TRBD2. Germline V gives CDR1 SGHVS, CDR2 FNYEAQ. V shed 3 bases, J shed 5 bases, and the junction held 4 bases outside the gene matches. The CDR3 has 15 residues.